This T cell receptor beta chain was observed in a study of OX40 agonist ivuxolimab in advanced cancers. Study results and caveats: The average count of expanded clones was higher among CD8+ T cells than among CD4+.

The CDR3 length is 15 residues. The V end was cut by 5 bases, the J end by 4 bases, with 17 bases between. Germline CDR1 MDHEN, CDR2 SYDVKM. Clones were sequenced by immunoSEQ multiplex PCR, and TCRdb holds only the in-frame ones, with some missing. The sample includes tens of thousands of clones, about 85% of them seen just once. Comment on this clone: Its specificity is not known.

The genes are TRBV28 and TRBJ1-2; D possibly corresponds to TRBD1 (5 bases). The source is an adult with an advanced solid tumor such as melanoma, head and neck, liver or kidney cancer. The sample consisted of CD4+ or CD8+ T cells sorted from blood, taken in a trial of the OX40 agonist ivuxolimab. The chain's CDR3 is CASSPLGARGYGYTF. DNA for the CDR3: TGTGCCAGCAGTCCTCTCGGGGCCCGAGGCTATGGCTACACCTTC.